A single sample is the source of the 24 T cell receptor beta chains below, sequenced in a study of PD-L1 blockade in urothelial cancer. Sample time point: peripheral blood 6 weeks after treatment start. Assay used: immunoSEQ multiplex PCR; TCRdb lists only in-frame clones, some missing. The sample comprises tens of thousands of clones, approximately 91% of which are singletons, and approximately 11% rests with the top ten. The sample was PBMCs, taken around atezolizumab (anti-PD-L1) treatment. The source is a man in his sixties with urothelial cancer.

The chain is built from TRBV10-3 and TRBJ1-5, with 8 bases matching TRBD1. This CDR3 has 13 residues. Germline loops: CDR1 ENHRY, CDR2 SYGVKD. V was pared by 6 bases and J by 9 bases, with 7 bases of the junction left unmatched. The CDR3 DNA reads as TGTGCCATCAGGGGACAGGATGTAGGGCCCCAGCATTTT. Translation: CAIRGQDVGPQHF.

This clone was seen a few times. The rearrangement links TRBV5-1 to TRBJ1-1, with unresolved D. Trimming pared 4 bases from V and 1 base from J, leaving 8 bases between. Per the germline V gene, CDR1 is SGHRS and CDR2 is YFSETQ. CDR3 size: 13 residues. CDR3 in amino acids: CASSSGWNTEAFF. For the CDR3, the DNA is TGCGCCAGCAGCAGCGGTTGGAACACTGAAGCTTTCTTT.

This clone was seen ten or more times. The chain carries TRBV5-1 and TRBJ1-2; 7 bases line up with TRBD1. Germline-derived CDR1 and CDR2 are SGHRS and YFSETQ. The CDR3 covers 15 residues. Trimming took 0 bases from V and 6 from J; bases not matched to a gene: 8. In DNA, the CDR3 is TGCGCCAGCAGCTTGGCCGTCGACAGGGAGAATGGCTACACCTTC. It is translated as CASSLAVDRENGYTF.

The chain joins TRBV5-1 to TRBJ2-1; 7 positions agree with TRBD1. Trimming removed 2 bases from V and 7 bases from J; junction bases left unmatched: 3. CDR3 length equals 13 residues. Germline values: CDR1 SGHRS, CDR2 YFSETQ. CDR3 coding DNA: TGCGCCAGCAGCTTACAGGGGCGGAATGAGCAGTTCTTC. Protein sequence: CASSLQGRNEQFF. Based on the CDR3 plus reference TRBV5-1 and TRBJ2-1, the full variable domain is KAGVTQTPRYLIKTRGQQVTLSCSPISGHRSVSWYQQTPGQGLQFLFEYFSETQRNKGNFPGRFSGRQFSNSRSEMNVSTLELGDSALYLCASSLQGRNEQFFGPGTRLTVL.

V is TRBV4-2 and J is TRBJ2-2; 9 nucleotides agree with TRBD2. Germline CDR1 is LGHNA and CDR2 is YNFKEQ. This CDR3 is 13 amino acids long. Germline trimming cut 2 bases from V and 8 bases from J; bases unmatched to any gene: 0. The CDR3 sequence: CASSQTSGGELFF. The DNA for the CDR3 is TGTGCCAGCAGCCAAACTAGCGGGGGGGAGCTGTTTTTT.

In this sample, this clone turned up a few times. This chain joins TRBV7-2 and TRBJ2-1; TRBD2 might be the D (5 bases). V was pared by 5 bases and J by 8 bases, with 22 bases between. CDR3 length: 16 amino acids. Germline assignment: CDR1 SGHTA and CDR2 FQGNSA. For the CDR3, the DNA is TGTGCCAGCAGCCCACCTCTACCCGTACCCGGGGATGAGCAGTTCTTC. Translation gives CASSPPLPVPGDEQFF.

This rearrangement joins TRBV30 to TRBJ2-1; the match to TRBD2 covers 11 bases. Per the germline V gene, CDR1 is GTSNPN and CDR2 is SVGIG (reference sequence). V was clipped by 1 base and J by 0 bases; unmatched bases: 5. The CDR3 has 17 amino acids. CDR3 in DNA: TGTGCCTGGAGTGCCGGGACTAGCGGAAGCTCCTACAATGAGCAGTTCTTC. Amino acids: CAWSAGTSGSSYNEQFF.

In DNA form, the CDR3 reads TGCAGCGTTCAAATTGGGGGGGCCGGAGATCAGCCCCAGCATTTT. Translating it yields CSVQIGGAGDQPQHF. V gene TRBV29-1 combines with J gene TRBJ1-5; TRBD1 is a possible D gene (6 bases). The V end was cut by 5 bases, the J end by 5 bases, with 19 bases between. Germline values: CDR1 SQVTM, CDR2 ANQGSEA. This CDR3 comprises 15 residues.

About this clone: The junction departs from germline at one end; a sequencing error may be responsible. This chain joins TRBV6-5 and TRBJ1-5, with a tentative D call TRBD1 (5 bases). Germline V gene lookup returns CDR1 MNHEY and CDR2 SVGAGI. This CDR3 is 14 amino acids long. The CDR3 sequence: CVSQGGIGNQPQHF. Written as DNA, the CDR3 is TGCGTAAGCCAGGGAGGTATTGGCAATCAGCCCCAGCATTTT.

The chain is built from TRBV19 and TRBJ2-7; possible D gene TRBD2, 5 bases. CDR3 length: 14 residues. From germline, CDR1 is LNHDA and CDR2 SQIVND (reference sequence). Trimming removed 4 bases from V and 4 bases from J, with 14 bases in between. The CDR3 region is CASSNGEWGYEQYF. The CDR3 DNA is TGTGCCAGTAGTAACGGGGAGTGGGGATACGAGCAGTACTTC.

This CDR3 is CASSLEPTAWEQFF. Written as DNA, the CDR3 is TGTGCCAGCAGCTTGGAGCCCACCGCTTGGGAGCAGTTCTTC. The V call is TRBV5-8, the J call TRBJ2-1; D remains unclear. V gave up 0 bases and J gave up 10 bases, with 14 bases separating them. The germline CDR1 and CDR2 sequences are SGHTS and YDEGEE. CDR3 length equals 14 residues.

The J gene is TRBJ2-1, the V gene TRBV9, with 11 bases matching TRBD1. The germline V gene has CDR1 SGDLS and CDR2 YYNGEE. The J segment lost 7 bases and the V segment lost 4 bases, leaving 13 bases of the junction unmatched. This CDR3 is 17 amino acids long. CDR3 protein: CASSLRSRTGGGNEQFF. Here the CDR3 DNA reads TGTGCCAGCAGCCTCCGTTCCCGGACAGGGGGCGGGAATGAGCAGTTCTTC.

The rearrangement uses TRBV10-1 and TRBJ2-1, with unresolved D. There are 14 residues in the CDR3. The V gene's germline CDR1 is WNHNN and CDR2 SYGVQD (reference sequence). The germline V and J ends were trimmed by 8 bases and 0 bases, with 11 bases remaining between them. The CDR3 here is CASSDIFSYNEQFF. The CDR3 region has the DNA TGCGCCAGCTCCGACATATTCTCCTACAATGAGCAGTTCTTC.

This clone showed up just a few times. The J gene is TRBJ2-7, the V gene TRBV10-1; TRBD1 is a possible D gene (5 bases). This CDR3 region has 14 residues. Per the germline V gene, CDR1 is WNHNN and CDR2 is SYGVQD (reference sequence). Trimming left V 4 bases short and J 2 bases short, with 12 bases between. The DNA for the CDR3 is TGCGCCAGCAGTGCGACAAGGGGCCCCTACGAGCAGTACTTC. It specifies CASSATRGPYEQYF.

This clone was seen once. The genes are TRBV6-1 and TRBJ2-7; 9 bases fit TRBD1. The germline CDR1 and CDR2 sequences are MNHNS and SASEGT. The CDR3 covers 16 residues. V was pared by 2 bases and J by 3 bases, with 8 bases of the junction left unmatched. The CDR3 sequence: CASSERGTGSYYEQYF. The CDR3 nucleotides read TGTGCCAGCAGTGAAAGGGGGACAGGGAGTTACTACGAGCAGTACTTC.

V usage is TRBV28 and J usage is TRBJ1-3, with 10 positions matching TRBD1. CDR3 length equals 15 residues. Germline V gene sequence: CDR1 MDHEN, CDR2 SYDVKM. The trim removed 6 bases at V and 4 bases at J, leaving 6 bases unmatched. This CDR3 reads CASRWDRGSGNTIYF. DNA for the CDR3: TGTGCCAGCAGATGGGACAGGGGATCGGGAAACACCATATATTTT.

The gene calls are TRBV15 and TRBJ2-7; D is undetermined. Germline assignment: CDR1 LNHNV and CDR2 YYDKDF (reference sequence). This CDR3 comprises 16 residues. Trimming took 0 bases from V and 3 from J, leaving 15 bases between them. The chain's CDR3 is CATSRDAVASFYEQYF. CDR3 in DNA: TGTGCCACCAGCAGAGATGCGGTAGCAAGCTTCTACGAGCAGTACTTC. The complete variable domain, with remaining parts taken from reference TRBV15 and TRBJ2-7, reads DAMVIQNPRYQVTQFGKPVTLSCSQTLNHNVMYWYQQKSSQAPKLLFHYYDKDFNNEADTPDNFQSRRPNTSFCFLDIRSPGLGDTAMYLCATSRDAVASFYEQYFGPGTRLTVT.

This sequence joins TRBV28 and TRBJ2-1; 11 positions agree with TRBD2. This CDR3 comprises 16 residues. With V trimmed by 5 bases and J by 7 bases, 10 bases remained unmatched. Germline CDR1 is MDHEN and CDR2 is SYDVKM. The CDR3 protein is CASSPILAGGRNEQFF. The CDR3 DNA sequence: TGTGCCAGCAGTCCCATCCTAGCGGGAGGTCGAAATGAGCAGTTCTTC.

J is TRBJ2-1 and V is TRBV10-3; D not certain. Germline values: CDR1 ENHRY, CDR2 SYGVKD. The CDR3 extends over 15 amino acids. V dropped 4 bases and J dropped 4 bases, with 14 bases sitting between them. The CDR3 bases are TGTGCCATCAGTGGGCGGCTAGAAAGTTACAATGAGCAGTTCTTC. Its protein product is CAISGRLESYNEQFF.

V usage is TRBV7-9 and J usage is TRBJ2-5; maybe TRBD2 (6 bases). This CDR3 spans 15 amino acids. V was clipped by 0 bases and J by 2 bases, with 10 bases between them. Germline V gene sequence: CDR1 SEHNR, CDR2 FQNEAQ (reference sequence). The CDR3 DNA follows: TGTGCCAGCAGCTTAGCGGGGGGTTCTCAAGAGACCCAGTACTTC. This encodes CASSLAGGSQETQYF.

The J gene is TRBJ2-1, the V gene TRBV11-3, with TRBD2 matching 7 bases. The CDR3 runs 14 residues. Germline values: CDR1 SGHNT, CDR2 YENEEA. Trimming cost V 2 bases and J 4 bases; bases outside gene matches: 2. CDR3 residues: CASSLLAVYNEQFF. CDR3 DNA sequence: TGTGCCAGCAGCTTACTAGCGGTGTACAATGAGCAGTTCTTC.

This sequence joins TRBV12-5 and TRBJ2-2, with D possibly TRBD2 on 6 matching bases. This CDR3 is built from 18 residues. Germline values: CDR1 LGHNT, CDR2 FRNRAP. V was trimmed by 5 bases and J by 1 base, leaving 20 bases between them. As DNA, the CDR3 is TGTGCTAGTGGTAAGAGGGACGTTGGAGGGAAGAACACCGGGGAGCTGTTTTTT. It specifies CASGKRDVGGKNTGELFF.

V and J are TRBV7-3 and TRBJ2-1; 10 positions match TRBD2. This CDR3 is 15 amino acids long. Germline V gene sequence: CDR1 SGHTA, CDR2 FQGTGA. With 1 base clipped from V and 9 bases from J, the junction kept 6 bases outside the gene matches. Here the CDR3 reads CASSLKRGGPSEQFF. In DNA, the CDR3 is TGTGCCAGCAGCTTAAAGCGGGGGGGCCCCAGTGAGCAGTTCTTC.

The chain is built from TRBV7-2 and TRBJ2-3; 7 nucleotides match TRBD1. V was pared by 3 bases and J by 0 bases, with 6 bases of the junction left unmatched. From germline, CDR1 is SGHTA and CDR2 FQGNSA. This CDR3 region has 16 residues. In DNA form, the CDR3 reads TGTGCCAGCAGCTTCCGGACAGGCCCAAGCACAGATACGCAGTATTTT. Amino acid sequence: CASSFRTGPSTDTQYF.